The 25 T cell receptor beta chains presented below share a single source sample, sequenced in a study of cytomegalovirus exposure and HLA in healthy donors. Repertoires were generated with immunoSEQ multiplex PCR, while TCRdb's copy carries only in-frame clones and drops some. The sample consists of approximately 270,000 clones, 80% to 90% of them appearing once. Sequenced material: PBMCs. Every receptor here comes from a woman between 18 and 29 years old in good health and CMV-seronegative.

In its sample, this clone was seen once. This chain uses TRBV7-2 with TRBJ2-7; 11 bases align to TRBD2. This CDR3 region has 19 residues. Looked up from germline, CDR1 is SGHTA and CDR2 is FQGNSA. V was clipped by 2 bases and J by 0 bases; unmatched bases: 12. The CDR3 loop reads CASSLNVLAGGLSSYEQYF. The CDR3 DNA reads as TGTGCCAGCAGCTTAAATGTCCTAGCGGGGGGTTTGAGCTCCTACGAGCAGTACTTC. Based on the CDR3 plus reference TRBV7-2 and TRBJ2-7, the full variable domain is GAGVSQSPSNKVTEKGKDVELRCDPISGHTALYWYRQSLGQGLEFLIYFQGNSAPDKSGLPSDRFSAERTGGSVSTLTIQRTQQEDSAVYLCASSLNVLAGGLSSYEQYFGPGTRLTVT.

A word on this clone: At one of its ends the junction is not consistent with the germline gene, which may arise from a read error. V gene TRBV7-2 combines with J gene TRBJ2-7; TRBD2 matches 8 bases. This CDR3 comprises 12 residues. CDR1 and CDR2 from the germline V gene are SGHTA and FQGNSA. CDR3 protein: CASSSSGGPLHF. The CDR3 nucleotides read TGTGCCAGCAGCTCGAGCGGGGGCCCCCTACACTTC. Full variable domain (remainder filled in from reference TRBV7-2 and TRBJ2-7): GAGVSQSPSNKVTEKGKDVELRCDPISGHTALYWYRQSLGQGLEFLIYFQGNSAPDKSGLPSDRFSAERTGGSVSTLTIQRTQQEDSAVYLCASSSSGGPLHFGPGTRLTVT.

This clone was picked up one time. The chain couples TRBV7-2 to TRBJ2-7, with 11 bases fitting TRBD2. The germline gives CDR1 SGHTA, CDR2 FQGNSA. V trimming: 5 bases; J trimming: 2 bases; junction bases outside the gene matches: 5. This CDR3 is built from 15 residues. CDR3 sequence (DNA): TGTGCCAGCAGCCTCTTAGCGGGGGGGCCCTACGAGCAGTACTTC. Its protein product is CASSLLAGGPYEQYF.

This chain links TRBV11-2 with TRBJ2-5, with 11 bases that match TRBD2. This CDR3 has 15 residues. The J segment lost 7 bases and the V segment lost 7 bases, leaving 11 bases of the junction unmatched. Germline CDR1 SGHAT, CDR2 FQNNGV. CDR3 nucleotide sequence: TGTGCCAGCACCTTTGGGGGGACTAGCGGCTTGACCCAGTACTTC. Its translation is CASTFGGTSGLTQYF.

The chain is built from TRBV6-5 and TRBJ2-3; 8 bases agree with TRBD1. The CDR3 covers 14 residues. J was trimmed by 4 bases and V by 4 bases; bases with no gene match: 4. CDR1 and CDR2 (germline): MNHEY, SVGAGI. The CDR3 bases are TGTGCCAGCAGTTTTCCAGGGGGCGCAGATACGCAGTATTTT. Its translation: CASSFPGGADTQYF.

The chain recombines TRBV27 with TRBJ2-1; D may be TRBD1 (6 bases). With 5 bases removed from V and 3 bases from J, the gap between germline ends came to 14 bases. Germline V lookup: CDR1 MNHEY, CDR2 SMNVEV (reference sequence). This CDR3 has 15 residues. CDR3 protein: CASSPGAPVYNEQFF. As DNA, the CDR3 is TGTGCCAGCAGTCCAGGGGCCCCGGTCTACAATGAGCAGTTCTTC.

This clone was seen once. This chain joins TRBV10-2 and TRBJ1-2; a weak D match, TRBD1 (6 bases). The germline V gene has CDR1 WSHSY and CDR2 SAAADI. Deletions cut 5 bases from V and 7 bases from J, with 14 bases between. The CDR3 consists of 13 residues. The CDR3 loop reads CASSLGDKGGYTF. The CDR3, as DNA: TGCGCCAGCAGTCTGGGGGACAAGGGTGGCTACACCTTC.

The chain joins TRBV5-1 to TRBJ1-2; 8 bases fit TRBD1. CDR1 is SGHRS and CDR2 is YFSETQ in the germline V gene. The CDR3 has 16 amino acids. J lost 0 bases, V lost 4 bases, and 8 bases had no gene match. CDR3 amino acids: CASSPRTGIPNYGYTF. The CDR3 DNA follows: TGCGCCAGCAGCCCCCGGACAGGGATTCCTAACTATGGCTACACCTTC.

For the CDR3, the DNA is TGTGCCAGCAGCTTATCTGGCTGGCAACAGCCTCAGTTCTTC. Amino acids: CASSLSGWQQPQFF. This chain uses TRBV7-2 with TRBJ2-1; unclear D gene. This CDR3 spans 14 amino acids. V lost 2 bases and J lost 13, with 18 bases in between. CDR1 and CDR2 (germline): SGHTA, FQGNSA.

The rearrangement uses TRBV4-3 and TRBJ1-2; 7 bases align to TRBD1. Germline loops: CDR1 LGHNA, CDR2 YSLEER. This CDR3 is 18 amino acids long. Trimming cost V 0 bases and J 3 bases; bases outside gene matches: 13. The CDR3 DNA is TGCGCCAGCAGCCAAGAGTGGACAGGCGGTTGGTTTGACTATGGCTACACCTTC. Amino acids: CASSQEWTGGWFDYGYTF.

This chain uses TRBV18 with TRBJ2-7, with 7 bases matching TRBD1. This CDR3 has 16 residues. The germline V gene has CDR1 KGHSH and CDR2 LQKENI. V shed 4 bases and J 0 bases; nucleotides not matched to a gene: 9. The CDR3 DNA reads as TGTGCCAGCTCACTACGGGACAGCCCTGTCTCCTACGAGCAGTACTTC. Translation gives CASSLRDSPVSYEQYF.

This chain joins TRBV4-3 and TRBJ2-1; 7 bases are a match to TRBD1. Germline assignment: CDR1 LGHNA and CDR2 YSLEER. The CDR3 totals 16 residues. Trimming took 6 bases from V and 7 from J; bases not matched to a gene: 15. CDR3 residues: CASSAEGATVYNEQFF. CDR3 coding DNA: TGCGCCAGCAGTGCAGAGGGGGCGACCGTTTATAATGAGCAGTTCTTC.

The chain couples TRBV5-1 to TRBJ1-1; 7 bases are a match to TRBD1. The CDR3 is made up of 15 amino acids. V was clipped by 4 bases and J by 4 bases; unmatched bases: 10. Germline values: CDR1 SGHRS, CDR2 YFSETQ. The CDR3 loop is CASSARQGLGTEAFF. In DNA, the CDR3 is TGCGCCAGCAGCGCCCGACAGGGATTGGGCACTGAAGCTTTCTTT.

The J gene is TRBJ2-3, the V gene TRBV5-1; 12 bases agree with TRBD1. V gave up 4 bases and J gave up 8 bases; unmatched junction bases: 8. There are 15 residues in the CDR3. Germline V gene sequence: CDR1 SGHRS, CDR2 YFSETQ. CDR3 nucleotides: TGCGCCAGCAGCCCCCGGGACAGGGGGCTTCGTACGCAGTATTTT. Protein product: CASSPRDRGLRTQYF. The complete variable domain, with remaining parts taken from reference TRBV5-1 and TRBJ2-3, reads KAGVTQTPRYLIKTRGQQVTLSCSPISGHRSVSWYQQTPGQGLQFLFEYFSETQRNKGNFPGRFSGRQFSNSRSEMNVSTLELGDSALYLCASSPRDRGLRTQYFGPGTRLTVL.

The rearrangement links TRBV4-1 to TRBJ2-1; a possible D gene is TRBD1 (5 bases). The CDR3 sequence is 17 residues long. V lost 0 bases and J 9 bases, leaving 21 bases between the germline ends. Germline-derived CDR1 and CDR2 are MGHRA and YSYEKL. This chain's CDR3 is CASSQDLVAGSPGEQFF. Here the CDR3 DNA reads TGCGCCAGCAGCCAAGATCTCGTAGCAGGGTCTCCGGGTGAGCAGTTCTTC.

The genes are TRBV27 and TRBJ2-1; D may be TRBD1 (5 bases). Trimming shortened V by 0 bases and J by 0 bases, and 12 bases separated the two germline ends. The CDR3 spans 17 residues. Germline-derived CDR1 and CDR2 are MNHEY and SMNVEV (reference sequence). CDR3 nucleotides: TGTGCCAGCAGTTTATCGGGGCGGCTGAGCTCCTACAATGAGCAGTTCTTC. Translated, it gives CASSLSGRLSSYNEQFF.

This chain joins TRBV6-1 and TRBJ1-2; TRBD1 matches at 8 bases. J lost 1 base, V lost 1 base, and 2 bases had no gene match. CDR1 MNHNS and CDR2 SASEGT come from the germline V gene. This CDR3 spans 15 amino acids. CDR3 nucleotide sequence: TGTGCCAGCAGTGAAGGGACAGGGAGTAACTATGGCTACACCTTC. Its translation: CASSEGTGSNYGYTF.

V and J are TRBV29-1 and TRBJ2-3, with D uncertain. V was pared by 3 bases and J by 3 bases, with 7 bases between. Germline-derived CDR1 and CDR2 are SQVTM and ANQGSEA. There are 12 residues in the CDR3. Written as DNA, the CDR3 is TGCAGCGTTGAGGCAGCGACAGATACGCAGTATTTT. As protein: CSVEAATDTQYF.

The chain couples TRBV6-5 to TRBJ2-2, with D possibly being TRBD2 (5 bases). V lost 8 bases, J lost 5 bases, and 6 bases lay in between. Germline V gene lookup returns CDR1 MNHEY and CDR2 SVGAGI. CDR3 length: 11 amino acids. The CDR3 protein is CASGGTGELFF. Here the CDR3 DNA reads TGTGCCAGCGGAGGAACCGGGGAGCTGTTTTTT.

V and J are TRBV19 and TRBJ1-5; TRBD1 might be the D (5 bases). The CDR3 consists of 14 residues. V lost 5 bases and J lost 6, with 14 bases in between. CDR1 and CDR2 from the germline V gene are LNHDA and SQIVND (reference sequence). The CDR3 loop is CASSLQGHAQPQHF. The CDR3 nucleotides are TGTGCCAGTAGTCTTCAGGGTCACGCTCAGCCCCAGCATTTT.

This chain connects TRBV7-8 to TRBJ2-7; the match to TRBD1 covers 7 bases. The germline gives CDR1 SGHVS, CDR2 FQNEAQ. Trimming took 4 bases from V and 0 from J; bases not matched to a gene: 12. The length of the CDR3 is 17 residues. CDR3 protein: CASSSASQGLFSYEQYF. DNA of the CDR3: TGTGCCAGCAGCTCCGCCTCACAGGGGCTGTTCTCCTACGAGCAGTACTTC.

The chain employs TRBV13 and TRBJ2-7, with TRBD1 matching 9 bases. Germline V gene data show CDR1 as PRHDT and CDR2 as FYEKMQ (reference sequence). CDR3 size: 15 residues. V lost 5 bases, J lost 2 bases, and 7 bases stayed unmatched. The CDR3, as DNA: TGTGCCAGCAGCCCGGGACAGGGTCGGCCCTACGAGCAGTACTTC. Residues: CASSPGQGRPYEQYF.

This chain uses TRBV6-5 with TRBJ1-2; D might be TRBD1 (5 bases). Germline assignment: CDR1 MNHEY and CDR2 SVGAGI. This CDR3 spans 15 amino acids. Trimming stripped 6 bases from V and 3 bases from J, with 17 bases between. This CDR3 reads CASRPSVGAYYGYTF. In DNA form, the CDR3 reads TGTGCCAGCAGACCTTCGGTAGGGGCCTACTATGGCTACACCTTC.

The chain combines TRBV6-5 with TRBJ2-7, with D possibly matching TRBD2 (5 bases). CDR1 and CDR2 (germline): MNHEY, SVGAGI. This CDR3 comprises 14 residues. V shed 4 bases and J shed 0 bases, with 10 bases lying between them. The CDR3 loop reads CASSFIGDSYEQYF. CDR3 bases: TGTGCCAGCAGTTTCATCGGGGACTCCTACGAGCAGTACTTC.

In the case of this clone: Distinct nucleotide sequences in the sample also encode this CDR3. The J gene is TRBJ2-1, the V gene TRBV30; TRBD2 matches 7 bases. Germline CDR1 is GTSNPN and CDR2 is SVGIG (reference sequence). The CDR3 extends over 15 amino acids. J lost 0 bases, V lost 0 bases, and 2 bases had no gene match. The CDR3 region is CAWSVRGSSYNEQFF. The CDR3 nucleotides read TGTGCCTGGAGTGTACGCGGGAGCTCCTACAATGAGCAGTTCTTC. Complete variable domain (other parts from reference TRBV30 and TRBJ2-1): SQTIHQWPATLVQPVGSPLSLECTVEGTSNPNLYWYRQAAGRGLQLLFYSVGIGQISSEVPQNLSASRPQDRQFILSSKKLLLSDSGFYLCAWSVRGSSYNEQFFGPGTRLTVL.